Listed below are T cell receptor beta chains from one sample, sequenced in a study of T cells after posttransplantation cyclophosphamide. Profiling relied on immunoSEQ multiplex PCR, and the TCRdb table lists in-frame clones only, not all of them. This repertoire holds over 15,000 clones, and none appear only once. Sequencing was performed on PBMCs, taken after allogeneic stem cell transplant with posttransplant cyclophosphamide. The receptor source for this set is a female patient between 30 and 39 years old who received an allogeneic stem cell transplant from a related donor, was CMV-positive, and had no GVHD. The T cells may come from the graft donor. Each CDR3 is given without its conserved first and last residue.

v_call	j_call	cdr3_aa
TRBV9	TRBJ2-1	ASSVAGQRVPYNEQF
TRBV6-5	TRBJ1-2	ASSYGPIYGYT
TRBV4-1	TRBJ2-7	ASSLSGNNYEQY
TRBV6-1	TRBJ2-5	ASSDGGSIETQY
TRBV5-1	TRBJ1-1	ASSSGREDTPVMNTEAF
TRBV7-9	TRBJ2-3	ASSLGQSTDTQY
TRBV18	TRBJ2-1	ASSSSGTYNEQF
TRBV21-1	TRBJ2-3	ASRAGNADTQY
TRBV7-9	TRBJ1-3	ASSLAAVAGNTIY
TRBV4-3	TRBJ2-6	ASSQDHSYSSGANVLT
TRBV11-3	TRBJ2-1	ASSLGPSGRLYNEQF
TRBV6-6	TRBJ1-2	ASSYTLGQVDGYT
TRBV6-5	TRBJ1-5	ASRTGDQPQH
TRBV5-8	TRBJ2-7	ASSLVWGPYEQY
TRBV2	TRBJ2-1	ASRQSGQSFERITYNEQF
TRBV7-7	TRBJ2-2	ASSRSTGTANTGELF
TRBV7-2	TRBJ2-7	ASTLRLAGAYEQY
TRBV4-1	TRBJ1-1	ASSQRDRVSEAF
TRBV11-3	TRBJ2-5	ASSLGLGWGEETQY
TRBV28	.	ASGTSGIAYEQY
TRBV19	TRBJ2-3	ASTLGTGGTDTQY
TRBV4-3	TRBJ1-4	ASSQDAEEKLF
TRBV2	TRBJ2-7	ASSEAGTSGMGEQY
TRBV27	TRBJ2-5	ASSLTMRVETQY
TRBV9	TRBJ2-7	ASSHGGALRAYEQY
TRBV7-3	TRBJ2-5	ASSSDRGSETQY
TRBV9	TRBJ2-3	ASSPSWRGTDTQY
TRBV5-4	TRBJ1-3	ASSLGGLAHPSGNTIY
TRBV20-1	TRBJ1-2	SAPKRNLT
TRBV10-3	TRBJ1-4	AISLTGRSEKLF
TRBV6-5	TRBJ2-5	ASSSRDRGSETQY
TRBV6-6	TRBJ2-6	ASRDNRLGANVLT
TRBV7-3	TRBJ2-5	ASSPGLAQETQY
TRBV11-2	TRBJ2-1	ASSSSPINEQF
TRBV5-4	TRBJ2-6	ASSVQGSGANVLT
TRBV7-3	TRBJ2-5	ASSPNREETQY
TRBV7-9	TRBJ2-5	ASSKGQGQYQETQY
TRBV30	TRBJ2-3	ARGSSLAGSTDTQY
TRBV18	TRBJ1-6	ASSDGTGYNSPLH
TRBV10-3	TRBJ2-7	AISDRSSYEQY
TRBV11-2	TRBJ2-2	ASSLDLASGRKGTGELF
TRBV29-1	TRBJ2-2	SVTGGANTGELF
TRBV19	TRBJ1-5	ASQIRVYSNQPQH
TRBV18	TRBJ2-7	ASSLGPGQRDEQY
TRBV27	TRBJ2-7	ASSETGPATYEQY
TRBV19	TRBJ2-5	ASKERGLGAQSQETQY
TRBV27	TRBJ1-1	ASKLNRLNTEAF
TRBV5-4	TRBJ2-1	ASSPGTGRAYNEQF